These 24 T cell receptor beta chains originate from one sample sequenced in a study of glioma-infiltrating T cells. TCR alpha and beta CDR3 regions were amplified from RNA using iRepertoire nested multiplex PCR. TCRdb ran MiXCR on the multiplex PCR reads and lists one entry per CDR3 protein. The table records about 130,000 distinct CDR3 sequences, about 22% of them present only once. The source material was glioma tissue, nonneoplastic brain tissue, or PBMCs (not recorded which). These receptors were taken from a human donor with low-grade glioma or glioblastoma, undergoing nonglioma brain surgery, or in good health (not recorded which).

This clonotype was counted at least ten times. The gene calls are TRBV20-1 and TRBJ2-1, with 7 bases matching TRBD1. Germline CDR1 DFQATT, CDR2 SNEGSKA (reference sequence). V shed 0 bases, J shed 6 bases, and the junction held 2 bases outside the gene matches. This CDR3 is built from 13 residues. The CDR3: CSARDGTVNEQFF. As DNA, the CDR3 is TGCAGTGCTAGAGATGGGACAGTCAATGAGCAGTTCTTC.

This clonotype has a count of ten or more. The CDR3 DNA is TGTGCCAGCAGCTTAGGCTCTAGCGGGGGGAGTGAGCAGTTCTTC. Translating gives CASSLGSSGGSEQFF. This chain links TRBV7-6 with TRBJ2-1; 11 positions agree with TRBD2. Germline CDR1 is SGHVS and CDR2 is FNYEAQ. This CDR3 spans 15 amino acids. The V gene end was trimmed by 1 base and the J gene end by 9 bases; junction bases not matched to a gene: 5.

A few counts support this clonotype. CDR3 in amino acids: CASSLVRTGVGTEAFF. CDR3 DNA: TGTGCCAGCAGCTTAGTTCGTACAGGGGTCGGGACTGAAGCTTTCTTT. The rearrangement uses TRBV7-2 and TRBJ1-1; 7 nucleotides agree with TRBD1. Germline lookup yields CDR1 SGHTA and CDR2 FQGNSA. The J segment lost 5 bases and the V segment lost 1 base, leaving 10 bases of the junction unmatched. The length of the CDR3 is 16 residues.

A note on this clonotype: This may be a read error: a much more frequent sequence differs by one nucleotide. The J gene is TRBJ2-3, the V gene TRBV10-3, with D perhaps TRBD2 (6 bases). CDR1 is ENHRY and CDR2 is SYGVKD in the germline V gene. The CDR3 spans 14 residues. Trimming left V 0 bases short and J 8 bases short, with 12 bases between. The CDR3 protein is CAISESRGLGTQYF. The DNA of the CDR3 is TGTGCCATCAGTGAGTCGCGGGGATTGGGTACGCAGTATTTT.

This clonotype was recorded a few times. The rearrangement joins TRBV7-2 to TRBJ1-2, with D uncertain. This CDR3 contains 17 residues. The germline V gene encodes CDR1 SGHTA and CDR2 FQGNSA. The germline V and J ends were trimmed by 0 bases and 7 bases, with 21 bases remaining between them. The CDR3 sequence is CASSLAANFPLSGGYTF. CDR3 nucleotides: TGTGCCAGCAGCTTAGCGGCAAACTTCCCCCTCAGTGGTGGCTACACCTTC.

The chain couples TRBV3-1 to TRBJ2-3, with 7 bases identical to TRBD2. Germline CDR1 is LGHDT and CDR2 is YNNKEL (reference sequence). After removal of 1 base from V and 1 base from J, the junction contained 5 bases not matched to a gene. The CDR3 covers 16 residues. The CDR3: CASSQVNLAGTDTQYF. The CDR3 nucleotides are TGTGCCAGCAGCCAAGTGAACCTAGCGGGCACAGATACGCAGTATTTT.

The gene calls are TRBV5-1 and TRBJ2-1; 8 bases align to TRBD2. CDR3 length equals 13 residues. CDR1 SGHRS and CDR2 YFSETQ come from the germline V gene. J was trimmed by 9 bases and V by 2 bases; bases with no gene match: 4. In DNA, the CDR3 is TGCGCCAGCAGCTTTGGCCGGGAGGGTGAGCAGTTCTTC. It codes for CASSFGREGEQFF.

This clonotype was recorded a few times. The chain is built from TRBV6-4 and TRBJ2-3; D perhaps matches TRBD1 (6 bases). Germline V gene data show CDR1 as MRHNA and CDR2 as SNTAGT. The CDR3 covers 12 residues. Trimming shortened V by 3 bases and J by 9 bases, and 10 bases separated the two germline ends. The CDR3 DNA reads TGTGCCAGCAGTGAAGGGGGACGGACGCAGTATTTT. It encodes CASSEGGRTQYF.

V is TRBV2 and J is TRBJ1-4; 8 bases line up with TRBD1. The CDR3 extends over 14 amino acids. Germline V gives CDR1 SNHLY, CDR2 FYNNEI. V trimming: 6 bases; J trimming: 1 base; junction bases outside the gene matches: 1. CDR3 coding DNA: TGTGCCAGCAGAGACAGGGGAACTAATGAAAAACTGTTTTTT. It is translated as CASRDRGTNEKLFF.

In its sample, this clonotype was seen a few times. The chain carries TRBV6-1 and TRBJ2-5; TRBD1 is a possible D gene (6 bases). The CDR3 loop spans 15 amino acids. With 1 base removed from V and 2 bases from J, the gap between germline ends came to 11 bases. From germline, CDR1 is MNHNS and CDR2 SASEGT. CDR3 residues: CASSEVGGQQETQYF. CDR3 in DNA: TGTGCCAGCAGTGAAGTAGGGGGTCAGCAAGAGACCCAGTACTTC.

Comments on this clonotype: This sequence may be a read error, since a much larger clone differs from it by one base. The rearrangement joins TRBV20-1 to TRBJ1-1, with no clear D. CDR3 size: 12 residues. Looked up from germline, CDR1 is DFQATT and CDR2 is SNEGSKA (reference sequence). This CDR3 reads CSARGRNTEALF. The CDR3 DNA is TGCAGTGCTAGAGGTCGCAACACTGAAGCTCTCTTT.

This clonotype showed up many times. The V call is TRBV4-2, the J call TRBJ1-3; D call uncertain. CDR3 length: 17 residues. Germline V gives CDR1 LGHNA, CDR2 YNFKEQ. V gave up 1 base and J gave up 3 bases, with 16 bases separating them. CDR3 protein: CASSQVLWRHDGNTIYF. Here the CDR3 DNA reads TGTGCCAGCAGCCAAGTTCTGTGGCGCCATGATGGAAACACCATATATTTT.

The chain employs TRBV14 and TRBJ2-1; possible D gene TRBD2, 5 bases. The CDR3 totals 15 residues. The germline V and J ends were trimmed by 1 base and 4 bases, with 11 bases remaining between them. Germline loops: CDR1 SGHDN, CDR2 FVKESK. CDR3 nucleotide sequence: TGTGCCAGCAGCCAAGGTGATGGGAGTTACAATGAGCAGTTCTTC. Translating gives CASSQGDGSYNEQFF.

This clonotype has a handful of counts. The chain recombines TRBV4-1 with TRBJ1-5; D is uncertain. The ends were cut back, 0 bases at V and 5 bases at J, with 8 bases in the middle. Germline CDR1 is MGHRA and CDR2 is YSYEKL. The CDR3 has 14 amino acids. The DNA of the CDR3 is TGCGCCAGCAGCCAAGAACAGAGGGATCAGCCCCAGCATTTT. Translating gives CASSQEQRDQPQHF.

The V and J genes are TRBV7-9 and TRBJ2-2; possibly TRBD1 for D (5 bases). The CDR3 loop spans 15 amino acids. V shed 8 bases and J shed 5 bases, with 18 bases lying between them. Germline CDR1 and CDR2: SEHNR and FQNEAQ (reference sequence). The CDR3 nucleotides read TGTGCCAGCCGCTGGGGCCCCCCAGAAACCGGGGAGCTGTTTTTT. Its protein product is CASRWGPPETGELFF.

In this sample, this clonotype turned up many times. The rearrangement links TRBV11-2 to TRBJ2-1; 7 bases fit TRBD1. J was trimmed by 0 bases and V by 6 bases; bases with no gene match: 5. Germline CDR1 is SGHAT and CDR2 is FQNNGV. This CDR3 has 15 amino acids. The CDR3 DNA follows: TGTGCCAGCAGAGGACAGGTTAGCTCCTACAATGAGCAGTTCTTC. Its translation is CASRGQVSSYNEQFF.

There are many counts of this clonotype. The chain links TRBV7-9 to TRBJ1-1; 7 nucleotides agree with TRBD1. V shed 2 bases, J shed 1 base, and the junction held 1 base outside the gene matches. The CDR3 runs 14 residues. Germline CDR1 SEHNR, CDR2 FQNEAQ (reference sequence). The DNA for the CDR3 is TGTGCCAGCAGCTTAAACAGGGGGAACACTGAAGCTTTCTTT. This encodes CASSLNRGNTEAFF.

This clonotype was found a few times. Here the CDR3 reads CSASAGLSTNEKLFF. CDR3 in DNA: TGCAGTGCTAGTGCGGGGCTCTCAACTAATGAAAAACTGTTTTTT. The chain is built from TRBV20-1 and TRBJ1-4; possible D gene TRBD1, 5 bases. Trimming took off 3 bases at V and 0 bases at J, with 11 bases between the two ends. Per germline, CDR1 DFQATT and CDR2 SNEGSKA (reference sequence). The length of the CDR3 is 15 residues.

This clonotype was found many times. The chain uses TRBV4-2 and TRBJ2-5; 8 bases map to TRBD2. Germline values: CDR1 LGHNA, CDR2 YNFKEQ. This CDR3 is built from 15 residues. Trimming cost V 0 bases and J 1 base; bases outside gene matches: 1. The CDR3 here is CASSQDRGGQETQYF. The CDR3 region has the DNA TGTGCCAGCAGCCAAGATCGGGGGGGCCAAGAGACCCAGTACTTC.

With regard to this clonotype: A read error may produce the germline difference seen at one junction end. CDR3 sequence (DNA): TGTGCCTCGAGGACAGGGCTGAGGAACACCGGGGAGCTGTTTTTT. It is translated as CASRTGLRNTGELFF. The V gene is TRBV10-2, the J gene TRBJ2-2, with 8 bases lining up with TRBD1. CDR1 is WSHSY, CDR2 SAAADI, per germline. The length of the CDR3 is 15 residues.

The V gene is TRBV11-2, the J gene TRBJ2-7; maybe TRBD1 (6 bases). The V gene's germline CDR1 is SGHAT and CDR2 FQNNGV. The CDR3 runs to 13 residues. Trimming removed 5 bases at V and 7 bases at J, with 15 bases between. The CDR3 reads CASSEQGLWEQYV. CDR3 nucleotide sequence: TGTGCCAGCAGCGAGCAGGGGTTGTGGGAGCAGTACGTC.

There are many counts of this clonotype. The chain couples TRBV6-6 to TRBJ2-3; D might be TRBD1 (6 bases). The CDR3 extends over 15 amino acids. The V gene's germline CDR1 is MNHNY and CDR2 SVGAGI (reference sequence). V was cut by 0 bases and J by 0 bases, with 7 bases left in between. The CDR3 DNA sequence: TGTGCCAGCAGTTACTCGAGGGGGAGCACAGATACGCAGTATTTT. It translates to CASSYSRGSTDTQYF.

In this sample, this clonotype turned up a few times. V and J are TRBV11-2 and TRBJ2-7; D ambiguous. Germline CDR1 SGHAT, CDR2 FQNNGV. The CDR3 is 13 residues long. The V gene lost 6 bases and the J gene lost 2 bases, with 11 bases spanning the gap. CDR3 protein: CASSWAGTYEQYV. The CDR3 nucleotides read TGTGCCAGCAGTTGGGCAGGAACCTACGAGCAGTACGTC.

With respect to this clonotype: A clone one base away is much larger, so this may be a read error. The rearrangement joins TRBV20-1 to TRBJ1-5; D perhaps matches TRBD1 (6 bases). The germline V and J ends were trimmed by 1 base and 0 bases, with 16 bases remaining between them. Germline V gene data show CDR1 as DFQATT and CDR2 as SNEGSKA (reference sequence). This CDR3 spans 17 amino acids. CDR3: CSARGQEALNSNQPQHF. In nucleotides, the CDR3 is TGCAGTGCTAGAGGACAGGAGGCCCTTAATAGCAATCAGCCCCAGCATTTT.